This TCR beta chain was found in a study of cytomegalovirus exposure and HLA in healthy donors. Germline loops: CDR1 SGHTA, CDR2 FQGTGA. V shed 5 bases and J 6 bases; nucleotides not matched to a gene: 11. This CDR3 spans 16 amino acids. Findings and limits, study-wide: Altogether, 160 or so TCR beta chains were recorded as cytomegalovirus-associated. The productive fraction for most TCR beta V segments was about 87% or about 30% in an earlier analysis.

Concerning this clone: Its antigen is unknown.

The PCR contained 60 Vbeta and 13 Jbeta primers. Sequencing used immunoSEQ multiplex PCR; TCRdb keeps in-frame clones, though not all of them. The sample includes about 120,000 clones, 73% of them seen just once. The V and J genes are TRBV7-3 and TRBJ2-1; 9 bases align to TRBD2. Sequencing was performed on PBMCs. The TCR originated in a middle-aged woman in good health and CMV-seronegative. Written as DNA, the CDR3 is TGTGCCAGCAGCCATATTGGCGGGAGGGCCTCCAATGAGCAGTTCTTC. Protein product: CASSHIGGRASNEQFF.